Detailed here is one TCR beta chain. V lost 1 base and J 1 base, leaving 11 bases between the germline ends. The CDR3 length is 15 residues. Germline-derived CDR1 and CDR2 are SGHTA and FQGNSA. 5'RACE template switching produced TCR cDNA carrying a universal primer site and UMIs. TCRdb reprocessed the 5' RACE reads via MiXCR and lists one record per CDR3 protein. Of 250,000 to 300,000 distinct CDR3 sequences listed, 10% to 15% were seen once; the top ten hold 0.4% to 0.55%. This sample is drawn from a study of T cells after yellow fever vaccination. This chain links TRBV7-2 with TRBJ2-7; tentative D call: TRBD2 (6 bases). The origin of this receptor is a man aged 30 to 39 who received the YFV17D yellow fever vaccine. This specimen was CD4+ T cells sorted from PBMCs, taken 45 days after the yellow fever booster vaccination. CDR3 protein: CASSLGLGGSYEQYF. CDR3 coding DNA: TGTGCCAGCAGCTTAGGCCTAGGAGGGTCCTACGAGCAGTACTTC.